Given below is one T cell receptor (beta chain) in context. Its antigen is not known. This record comes from a study of PD-1 blockade in classical Hodgkin lymphoma. Study findings and constraints: Baseline TCR diversity was reportedly lower in newly diagnosed patients than in healthy donors. It was reported as lower still in relapsed/refractory patients. The authors have not defined what causes the repertoire differences, possibly disease activity or prior therapy.

Time point indicated: newly diagnosed, previously untreated cHL patient sample. For comparison, PBMCs from newly diagnosed, untreated classical Hodgkin lymphoma were used. Using immunoSEQ multiplex PCR, the repertoire was profiled, and TCRdb retains in-frame clones only, with some absent. The table lists roughly 70,000 clones, 93% of them singletons. This clonotype was obtained from a human donor with classical Hodgkin lymphoma. The source material was peripheral blood mononuclear cells (PBMCs).

CDR3 DNA sequence: TGTGCCAGCAGCTTGGCCGGCAGGGTAGCTTTCTTT. It is translated as CASSLAGRVAFF. The rearrangement joins TRBV5-6 to TRBJ1-1; D might be TRBD1 (5 bases). The CDR3 consists of 12 residues. The germline gives CDR1 SGHDT, CDR2 YYEEEE. V was cut by 0 bases and J by 10 bases, with 10 bases left in between.